The source of this TCR beta chain is a study of radiation and T cells in renal cell carcinoma. Study-wide context: Nephrectomy followed 15 Gy stereotactic body radiation by 4 weeks. Study-level points and caveats: Without pretreatment biopsies, baseline tumor clonotype presence was undetermined. Top tumor clonotypes rose in blood 2 weeks post-radiation, then contracted.

Time point defined: blood 2 weeks post-SBRT. Regarding treatment: 15 Gy SBRT to primary tumor, nephrectomy 4 weeks later. Blood was sampled at baseline, 2 weeks and 4 weeks after SBRT. The CDR3 extends over 12 amino acids. From germline, CDR1 is SGHRS and CDR2 YFSETQ. V gave up 0 bases and J gave up 10 bases, with 8 bases separating them. Sequencing used immunoSEQ multiplex PCR; TCRdb keeps in-frame clones, though not all of them. Altogether fewer than 150,000 clones are present, 70% to 90% being singletons, with the ten largest covering nearly 6%. About this clone itself: The antigen is undetermined.

This sequence was found in a woman aged 70-85 years with renal cell carcinoma. V is TRBV5-1 and J is TRBJ2-1, with unresolved D. This sample comprised blood, obtained from a patient whose treatment included radiotherapy and nephrectomy. The CDR3 region is CASSLASREQFF. CDR3 bases: TGCGCCAGCAGCTTGGCTAGTCGCGAGCAGTTCTTC.